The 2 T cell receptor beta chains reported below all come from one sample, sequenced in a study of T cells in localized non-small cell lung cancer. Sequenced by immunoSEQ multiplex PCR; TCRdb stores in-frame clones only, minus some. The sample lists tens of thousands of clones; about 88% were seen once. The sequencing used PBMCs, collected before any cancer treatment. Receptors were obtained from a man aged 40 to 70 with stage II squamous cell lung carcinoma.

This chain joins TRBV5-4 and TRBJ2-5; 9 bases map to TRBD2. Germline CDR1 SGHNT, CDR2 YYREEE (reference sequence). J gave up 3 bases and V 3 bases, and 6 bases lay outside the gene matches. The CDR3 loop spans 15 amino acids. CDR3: CASSSASGAKETQYF. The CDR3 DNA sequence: TGTGCCAGCAGCTCTGCTAGCGGGGCGAAAGAGACCCAGTACTTC.

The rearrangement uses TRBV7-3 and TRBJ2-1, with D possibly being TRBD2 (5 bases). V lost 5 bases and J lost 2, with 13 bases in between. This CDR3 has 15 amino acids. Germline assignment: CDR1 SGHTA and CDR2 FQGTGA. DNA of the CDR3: TGTGCCAGCAGCCGGGATTCTTCTGCCTACAATGAGCAGTTCTTC. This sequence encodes CASSRDSSAYNEQFF.